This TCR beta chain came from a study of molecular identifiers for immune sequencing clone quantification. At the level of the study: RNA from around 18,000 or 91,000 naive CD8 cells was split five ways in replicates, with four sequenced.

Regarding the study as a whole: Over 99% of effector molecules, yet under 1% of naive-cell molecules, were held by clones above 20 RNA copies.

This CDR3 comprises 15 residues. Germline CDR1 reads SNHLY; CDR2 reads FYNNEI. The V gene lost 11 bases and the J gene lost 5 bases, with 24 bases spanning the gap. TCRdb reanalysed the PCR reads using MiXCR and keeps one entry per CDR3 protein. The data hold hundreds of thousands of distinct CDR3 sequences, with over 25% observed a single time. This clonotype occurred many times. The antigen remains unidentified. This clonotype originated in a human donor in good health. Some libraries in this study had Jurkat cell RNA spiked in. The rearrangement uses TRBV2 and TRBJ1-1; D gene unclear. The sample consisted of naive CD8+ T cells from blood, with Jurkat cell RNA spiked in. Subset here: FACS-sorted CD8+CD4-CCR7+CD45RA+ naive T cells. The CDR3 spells CAHRMEGQRLTEAFF. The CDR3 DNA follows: TGTGCCCATAGGATGGAGGGTCAGAGGTTGACTGAAGCTTTCTTT.